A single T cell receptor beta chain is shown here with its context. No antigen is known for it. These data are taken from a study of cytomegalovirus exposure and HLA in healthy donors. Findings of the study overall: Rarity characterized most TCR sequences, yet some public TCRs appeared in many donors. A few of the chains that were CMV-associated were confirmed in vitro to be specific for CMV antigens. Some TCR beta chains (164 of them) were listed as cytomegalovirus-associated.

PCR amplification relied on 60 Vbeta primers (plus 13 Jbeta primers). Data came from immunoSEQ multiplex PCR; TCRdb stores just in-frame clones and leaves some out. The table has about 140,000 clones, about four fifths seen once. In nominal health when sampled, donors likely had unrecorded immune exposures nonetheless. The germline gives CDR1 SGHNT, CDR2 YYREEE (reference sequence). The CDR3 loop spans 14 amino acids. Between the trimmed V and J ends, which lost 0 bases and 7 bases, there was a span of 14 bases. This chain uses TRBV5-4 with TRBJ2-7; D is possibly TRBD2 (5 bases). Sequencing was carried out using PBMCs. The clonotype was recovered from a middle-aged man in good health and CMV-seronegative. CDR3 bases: TGTGCCAGCAGCTTGGGGTTTGAGGGTAGGGAGCAGTACTTC. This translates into CASSLGFEGREQYF.